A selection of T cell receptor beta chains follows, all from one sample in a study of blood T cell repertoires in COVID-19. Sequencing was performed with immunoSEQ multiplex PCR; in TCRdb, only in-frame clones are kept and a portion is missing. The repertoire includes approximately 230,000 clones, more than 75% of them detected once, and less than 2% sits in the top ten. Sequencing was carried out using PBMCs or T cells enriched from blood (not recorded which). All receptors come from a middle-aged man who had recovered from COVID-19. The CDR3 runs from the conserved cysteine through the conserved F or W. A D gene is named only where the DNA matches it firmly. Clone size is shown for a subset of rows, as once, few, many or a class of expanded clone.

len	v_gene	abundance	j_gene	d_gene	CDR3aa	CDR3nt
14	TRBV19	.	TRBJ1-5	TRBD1	CASSWGQGGQPQHF	TGTGCCAGTAGCTGGGGACAGGGAGGTCAGCCCCAGCATTTT
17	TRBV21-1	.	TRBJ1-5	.	CASSKVCRQGRAQPQHF	TGTGCCAGCAGCAAAGTTTGTCGACAGGGTAGGGCTCAGCCCCAGCATTTT
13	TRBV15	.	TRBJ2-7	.	CATSRAESYEQYF	TGTGCCACCAGCAGGGCAGAAAGCTACGAGCAGTACTTC
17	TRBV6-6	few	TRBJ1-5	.	CASSPPAGRRSNQPQHF	TGTGCCAGCAGTCCCCCGGCAGGCCGTAGGAGCAATCAGCCCCAGCATTTT
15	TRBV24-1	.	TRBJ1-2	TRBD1	CATSVPRTGECGYTF	TGTGCCACCAGTGTCCCGAGGACAGGGGAGTGTGGCTACACCTTC
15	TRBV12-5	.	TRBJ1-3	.	CASGLPGSSGNTIYF	TGTGCTAGTGGTCTCCCAGGATCCTCTGGAAACACCATATATTTT
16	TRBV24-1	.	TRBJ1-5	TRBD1	CATSGTASFMGQPQHF	TGTGCCACCAGCGGGACAGCGTCCTTCATGGGTCAGCCCCAGCATTTT
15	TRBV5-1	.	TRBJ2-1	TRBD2	CASSLVAGGTPEQFF	TGCGCCAGCAGCTTGGTGGCGGGGGGGACGCCTGAGCAGTTCTTC
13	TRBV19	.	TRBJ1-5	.	CASRQVWGQPQHF	TGTGCCAGTCGACAGGTTTGGGGTCAGCCCCAGCATTTT
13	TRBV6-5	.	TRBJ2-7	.	CASSSGTSYEQYF	TGTGCCAGCAGTTCCGGGACATCCTACGAGCAGTACTTC
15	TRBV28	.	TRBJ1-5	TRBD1	CASSLPRDRVRPQHF	TGTGCCAGCAGTTTACCCCGGGACAGGGTGAGACCCCAGCATTTT
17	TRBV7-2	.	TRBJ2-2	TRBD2	CASSLDLSGRGAGELFF	TGTGCCAGCAGCTTAGATCTTAGCGGGAGAGGGGCCGGGGAGCTGTTTTTT
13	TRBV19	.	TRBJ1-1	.	CASSIKIGTEAFF	TGTGCCAGTAGTATCAAAATCGGCACTGAAGCTTTCTTT
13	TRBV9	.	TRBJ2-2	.	CASSQVWTGELFF	TGTGCCAGCAGCCAGGTCTGGACCGGGGAGCTGTTTTTT
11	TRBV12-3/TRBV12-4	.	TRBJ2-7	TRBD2	CASSPGLGAYF	TGTGCCAGCAGTCCTGGACTAGGCGCATACTTC
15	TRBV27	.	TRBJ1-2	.	CASSLGSGRSYGYTF	TGTGCCAGCAGTTTGGGGTCAGGGAGGTCCTATGGCTACACCTTC
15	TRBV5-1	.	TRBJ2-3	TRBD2	CASSGRASGSDTQYF	TGCGCCAGCAGCGGGAGGGCTAGCGGATCAGATACGCAGTATTTT
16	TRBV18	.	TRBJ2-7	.	CASSPERPGHTYEQYF	TGTGCCAGCTCACCGGAGAGACCGGGACACACCTACGAGCAGTACTTC
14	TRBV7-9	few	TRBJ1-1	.	CASSLGGMNTEAFF	TGTGCCAGCAGCTTAGGTGGCATGAACACTGAAGCTTTCTTT
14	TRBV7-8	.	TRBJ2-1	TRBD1	CASRARTGANEQFF	TGTGCCAGCAGAGCTCGGACAGGGGCGAATGAGCAGTTCTTC
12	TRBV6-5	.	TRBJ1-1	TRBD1	CASSLDREVAFF	TGTGCCAGCAGTTTGGACAGGGAGGTGGCTTTCTTT
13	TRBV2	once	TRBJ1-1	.	CASSKGEETEAFF	TGTGCCAGCAGTAAAGGTGAAGAGACTGAAGCTTTCTTT
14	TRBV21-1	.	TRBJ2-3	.	CASSKGRTLDTQYF	TGTGCCAGCAGCAAAGGGAGAACACTAGATACGCAGTATTTT
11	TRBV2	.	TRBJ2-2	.	CASSVFGELFF	TGTGCCAGCAGTGTCTTCGGGGAGCTGTTTTTT
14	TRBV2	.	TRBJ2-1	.	CASSEGTVNNEQFF	TGTGCCAGCAGTGAAGGGACAGTGAACAATGAGCAGTTCTTC
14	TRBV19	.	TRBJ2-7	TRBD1	CASSPGQVSYEQYF	TGTGCCAGTAGTCCGGGACAGGTCTCCTACGAGCAGTACTTC
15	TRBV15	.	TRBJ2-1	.	CATSSSQSSYNEQFF	TGTGCCACCAGCAGTAGCCAATCCTCCTACAATGAGCAGTTCTTC
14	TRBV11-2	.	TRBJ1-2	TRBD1	CASSLVSQGGGYTF	TGTGCCAGCAGCTTAGTGTCGCAGGGGGGAGGCTACACCTTC
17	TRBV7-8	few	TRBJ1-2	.	CASSPPGGLALNYGYTF	TGTGCCAGCAGTCCCCCGGGGGGTCTGGCCCTTAACTATGGCTACACCTTC
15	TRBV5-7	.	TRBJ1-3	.	CASYWAARSGNTIYF	TGTGCCAGCTATTGGGCAGCCCGCTCTGGAAACACCATATATTTT
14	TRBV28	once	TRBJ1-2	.	CASSKSWQGYGYTF	TGTGCCAGCAGTAAGTCTTGGCAGGGATATGGCTACACCTTC
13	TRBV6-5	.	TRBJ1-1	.	CASSYGAEGEAFF	TGTGCCAGCAGTTATGGGGCCGAAGGTGAAGCTTTCTTT
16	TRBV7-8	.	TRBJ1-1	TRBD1	CASSPELAGQGAEAFF	TGTGCCAGCAGCCCCGAGTTGGCCGGACAGGGAGCTGAAGCTTTCTTT